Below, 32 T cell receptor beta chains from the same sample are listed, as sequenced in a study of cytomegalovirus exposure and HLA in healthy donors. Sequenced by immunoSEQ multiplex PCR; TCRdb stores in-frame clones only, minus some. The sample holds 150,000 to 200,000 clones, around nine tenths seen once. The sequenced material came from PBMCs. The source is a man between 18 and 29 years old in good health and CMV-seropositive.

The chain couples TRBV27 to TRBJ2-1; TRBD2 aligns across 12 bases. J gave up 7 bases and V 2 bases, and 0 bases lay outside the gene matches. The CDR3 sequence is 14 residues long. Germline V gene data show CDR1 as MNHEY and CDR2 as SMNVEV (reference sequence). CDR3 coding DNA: TGTGCCAGCAGTTTACTAGCGGGAGGGAATGAGCAGTTCTTC. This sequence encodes CASSLLAGGNEQFF.

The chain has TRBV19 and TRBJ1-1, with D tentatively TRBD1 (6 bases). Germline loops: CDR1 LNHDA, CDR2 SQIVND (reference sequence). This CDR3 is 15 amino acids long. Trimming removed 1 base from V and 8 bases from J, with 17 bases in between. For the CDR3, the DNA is TGTGCCAGTAGTATAGTAACAGGGACCAAGGGCGAAGCTTTCTTT. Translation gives CASSIVTGTKGEAFF.

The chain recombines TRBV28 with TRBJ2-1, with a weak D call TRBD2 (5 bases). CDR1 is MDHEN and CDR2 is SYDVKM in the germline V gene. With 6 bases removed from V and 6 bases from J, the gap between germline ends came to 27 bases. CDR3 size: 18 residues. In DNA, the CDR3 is TGTGCCAGCAGCCTGATGGGGAGTGGGTCTCCCAGCGGCAATGAGCAGTTCTTC. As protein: CASSLMGSGSPSGNEQFF.

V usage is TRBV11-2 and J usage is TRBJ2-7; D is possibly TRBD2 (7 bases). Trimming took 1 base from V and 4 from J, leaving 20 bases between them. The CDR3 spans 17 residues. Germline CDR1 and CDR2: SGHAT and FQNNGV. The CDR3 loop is CASSLALGGQPFYEQYF. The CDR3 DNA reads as TGTGCCAGCAGCTTAGCGCTCGGGGGGCAGCCGTTTTACGAGCAGTACTTC.

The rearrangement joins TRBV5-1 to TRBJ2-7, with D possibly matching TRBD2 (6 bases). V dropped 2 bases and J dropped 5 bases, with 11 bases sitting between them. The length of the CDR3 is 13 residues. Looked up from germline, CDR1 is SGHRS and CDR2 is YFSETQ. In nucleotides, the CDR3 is TGCGCCAGCAGCTTTTCGGGGGTCCACGAGCAGTACTTC. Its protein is CASSFSGVHEQYF. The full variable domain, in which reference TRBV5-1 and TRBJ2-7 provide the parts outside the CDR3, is KAGVTQTPRYLIKTRGQQVTLSCSPISGHRSVSWYQQTPGQGLQFLFEYFSETQRNKGNFPGRFSGRQFSNSRSEMNVSTLELGDSALYLCASSFSGVHEQYFGPGTRLTVT.

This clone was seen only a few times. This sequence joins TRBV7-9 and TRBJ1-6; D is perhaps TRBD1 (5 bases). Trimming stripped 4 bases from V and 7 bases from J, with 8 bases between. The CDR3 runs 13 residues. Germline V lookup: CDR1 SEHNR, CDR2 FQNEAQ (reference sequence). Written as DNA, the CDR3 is TGTGCCAGCAGCTCCGCAGGGAATTCACCCCTCCACTTT. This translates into CASSSAGNSPLHF. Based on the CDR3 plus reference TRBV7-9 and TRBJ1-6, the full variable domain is DTGVSQNPRHKITKRGQNVTFRCDPISEHNRLYWYRQTLGQGPEFLTYFQNEAQLEKSRLLSDRFSAERPKGSFSTLEIQRTEQGDSAMYLCASSSAGNSPLHFGNGTRLTVT.

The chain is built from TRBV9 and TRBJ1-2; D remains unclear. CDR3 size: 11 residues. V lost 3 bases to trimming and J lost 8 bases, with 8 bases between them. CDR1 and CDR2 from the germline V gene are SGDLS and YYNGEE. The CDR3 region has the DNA TGTGCCAGCAGCGGACTAAGGGGCTACACCTTC. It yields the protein CASSGLRGYTF.

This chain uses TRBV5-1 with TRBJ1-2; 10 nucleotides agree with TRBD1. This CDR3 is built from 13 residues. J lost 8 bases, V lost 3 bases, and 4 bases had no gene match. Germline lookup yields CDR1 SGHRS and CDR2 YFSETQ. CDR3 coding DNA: TGCGCCAGCAGCTGGACAGGGGGAGGAGGCTACACCTTC. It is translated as CASSWTGGGGYTF.

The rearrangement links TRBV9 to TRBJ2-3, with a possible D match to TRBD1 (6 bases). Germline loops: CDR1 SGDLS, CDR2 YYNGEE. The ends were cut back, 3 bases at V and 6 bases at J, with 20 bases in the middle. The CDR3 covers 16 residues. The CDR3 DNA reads TGTGCCAGCAGCGGAGGAACAGGGTACCTTACGGATACGCAGTATTTT. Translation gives CASSGGTGYLTDTQYF.

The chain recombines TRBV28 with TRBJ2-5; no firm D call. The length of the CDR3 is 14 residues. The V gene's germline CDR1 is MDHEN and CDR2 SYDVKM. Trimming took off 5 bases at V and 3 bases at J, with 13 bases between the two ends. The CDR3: CASSTPLIKETQYF. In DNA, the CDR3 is TGTGCCAGCAGTACACCCCTGATCAAAGAGACCCAGTACTTC.

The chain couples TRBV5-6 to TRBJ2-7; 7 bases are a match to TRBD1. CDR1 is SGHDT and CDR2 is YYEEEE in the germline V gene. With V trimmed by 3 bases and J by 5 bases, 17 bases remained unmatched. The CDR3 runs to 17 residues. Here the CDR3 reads CASSSILGQALGDEQYF. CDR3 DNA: TGTGCCAGCAGCTCGATACTAGGACAGGCTCTCGGCGACGAGCAGTACTTC.

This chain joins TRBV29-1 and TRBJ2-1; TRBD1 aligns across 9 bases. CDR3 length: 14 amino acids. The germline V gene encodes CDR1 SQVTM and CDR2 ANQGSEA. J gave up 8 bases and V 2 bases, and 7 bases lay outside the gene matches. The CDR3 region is CSVENGTGLHEQFF. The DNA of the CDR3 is TGCAGCGTTGAAAACGGGACAGGGCTCCATGAGCAGTTCTTC.

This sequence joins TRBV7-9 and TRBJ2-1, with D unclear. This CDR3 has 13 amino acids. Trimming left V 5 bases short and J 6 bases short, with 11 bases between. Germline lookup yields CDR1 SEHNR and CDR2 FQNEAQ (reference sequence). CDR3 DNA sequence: TGTGCCAGCAGCGCTCGGGTTTCCAATGAGCAGTTCTTC. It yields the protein CASSARVSNEQFF.

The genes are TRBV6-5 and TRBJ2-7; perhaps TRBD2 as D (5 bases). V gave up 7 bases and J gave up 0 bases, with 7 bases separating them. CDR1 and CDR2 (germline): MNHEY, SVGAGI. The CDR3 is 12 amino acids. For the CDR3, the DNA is TGTGCCAGCATTGGGAGCTCCTACGAGCAGTACTTC. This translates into CASIGSSYEQYF.

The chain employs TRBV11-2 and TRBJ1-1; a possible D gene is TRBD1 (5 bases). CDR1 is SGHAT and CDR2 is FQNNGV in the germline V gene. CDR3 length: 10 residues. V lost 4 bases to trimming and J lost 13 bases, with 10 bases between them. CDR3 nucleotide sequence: TGTGCCAGCAGCTCTGGGGGGGTTTTCTTT. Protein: CASSSGGVFF. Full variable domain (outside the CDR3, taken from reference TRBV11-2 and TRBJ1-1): EAGVAQSPRYKIIEKRQSVAFWCNPISGHATLYWYQQILGQGPKLLIQFQNNGVVDDSQLPKDRFSAERLKGVDSTLKIQPAKLEDSAVYLCASSSGGVFFGQGTRLTVV.

CDR3 in amino acids: CASLRTVAEQYF. The CDR3 nucleotides read TGTGCCAGCCTTAGAACCGTAGCCGAGCAGTACTTC. This chain links TRBV6-1 with TRBJ2-7; D uncertain. CDR1 is MNHNS and CDR2 is SASEGT in the germline V gene. This CDR3 has 12 amino acids. V was shortened by 8 bases and J by 6 bases, with 14 bases between the two germline ends.

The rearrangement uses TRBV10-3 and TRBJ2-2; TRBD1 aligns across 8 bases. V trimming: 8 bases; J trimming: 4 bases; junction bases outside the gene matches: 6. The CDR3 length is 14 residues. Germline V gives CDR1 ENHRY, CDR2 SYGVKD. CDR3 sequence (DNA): TGTGCCATCGGAGACAGGGGCGCCACCGGGGAGCTGTTTTTT. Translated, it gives CAIGDRGATGELFF.

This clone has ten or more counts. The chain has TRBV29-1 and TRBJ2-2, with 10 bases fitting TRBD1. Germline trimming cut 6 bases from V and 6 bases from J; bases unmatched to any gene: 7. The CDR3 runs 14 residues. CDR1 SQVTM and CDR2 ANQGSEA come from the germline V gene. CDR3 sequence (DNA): TGCAGCGTGTCCCCCGGGACAGGGGCCGGGGAGCTGTTTTTT. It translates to CSVSPGTGAGELFF.

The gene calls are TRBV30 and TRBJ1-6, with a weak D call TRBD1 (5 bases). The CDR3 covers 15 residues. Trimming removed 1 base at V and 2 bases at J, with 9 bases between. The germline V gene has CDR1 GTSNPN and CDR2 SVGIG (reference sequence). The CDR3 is CAWSAPDTYNSPLHF. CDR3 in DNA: TGTGCCTGGAGTGCACCGGACACCTATAATTCACCCCTCCACTTT.

The DNA of the CDR3 is TGCAGCGTTGCAAGGGGACAGATGAACACTGAAGCTTTCTTT. Translated, it gives CSVARGQMNTEAFF. V usage is TRBV29-1 and J usage is TRBJ1-1, with 7 bases that match TRBD1. The CDR3 spans 14 residues. Trimming took 4 bases from V and 0 from J; bases not matched to a gene: 5. Germline assignment: CDR1 SQVTM and CDR2 ANQGSEA. The full variable domain, its missing parts supplied by reference TRBV29-1 and TRBJ1-1, is SAVISQKPSRDICQRGTSLTIQCQVDSQVTMMFWYRQQPGQSLTLIATANQGSEATYESGFVIDKFPISRPNLTFSTLTVSNMSPEDSSIYLCSVARGQMNTEAFFGQGTRLTVV.

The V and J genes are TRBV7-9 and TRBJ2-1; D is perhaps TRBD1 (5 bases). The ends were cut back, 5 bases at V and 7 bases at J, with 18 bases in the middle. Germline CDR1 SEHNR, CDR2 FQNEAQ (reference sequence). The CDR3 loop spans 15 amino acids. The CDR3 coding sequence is TGTGCCAGCAGCGCTACCTTCTTTGGGGCAAATGAGCAGTTCTTC. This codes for CASSATFFGANEQFF.

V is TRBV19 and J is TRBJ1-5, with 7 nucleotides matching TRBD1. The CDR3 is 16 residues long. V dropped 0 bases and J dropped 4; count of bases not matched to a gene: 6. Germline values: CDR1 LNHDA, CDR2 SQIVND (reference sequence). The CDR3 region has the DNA TGTGCCAGTAGTATAGATTGGCAGGGGGTTAATCAGCCCCAGCATTTT. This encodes CASSIDWQGVNQPQHF.

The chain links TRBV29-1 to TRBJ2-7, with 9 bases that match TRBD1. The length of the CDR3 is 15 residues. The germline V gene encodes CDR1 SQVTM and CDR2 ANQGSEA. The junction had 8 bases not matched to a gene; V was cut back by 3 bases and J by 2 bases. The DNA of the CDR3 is TGCAGCGTTGAGTCCGGAACAGGGGGCCCCTACGAGCAGTACTTC. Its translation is CSVESGTGGPYEQYF.

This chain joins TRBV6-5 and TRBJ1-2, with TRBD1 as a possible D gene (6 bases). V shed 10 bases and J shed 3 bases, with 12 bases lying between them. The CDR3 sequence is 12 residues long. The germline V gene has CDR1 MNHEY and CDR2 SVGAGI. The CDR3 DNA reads TGTGCCACCTTAGGACAGCACTATGGCTACACCTTC. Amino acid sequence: CATLGQHYGYTF.

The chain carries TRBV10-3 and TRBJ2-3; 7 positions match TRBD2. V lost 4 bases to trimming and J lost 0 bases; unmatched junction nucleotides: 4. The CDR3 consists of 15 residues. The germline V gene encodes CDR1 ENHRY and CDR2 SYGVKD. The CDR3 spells CAISGGGSSTDTQYF. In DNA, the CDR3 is TGTGCCATCAGTGGGGGGGGGAGCAGCACAGATACGCAGTATTTT.

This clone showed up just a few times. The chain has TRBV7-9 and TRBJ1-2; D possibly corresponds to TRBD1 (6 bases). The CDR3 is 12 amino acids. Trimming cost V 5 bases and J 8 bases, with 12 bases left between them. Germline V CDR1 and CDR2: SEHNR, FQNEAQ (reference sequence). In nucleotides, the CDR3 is TGTGCCAGCAGCCCCCCGGACAGAGGCTACACCTTC. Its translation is CASSPPDRGYTF.

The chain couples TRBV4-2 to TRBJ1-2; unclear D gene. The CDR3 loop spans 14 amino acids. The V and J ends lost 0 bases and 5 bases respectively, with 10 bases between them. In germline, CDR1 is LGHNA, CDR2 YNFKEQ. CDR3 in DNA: TGTGCCAGCAGCCAAGATAGTACGGGGTATGGCTACACCTTC. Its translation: CASSQDSTGYGYTF.

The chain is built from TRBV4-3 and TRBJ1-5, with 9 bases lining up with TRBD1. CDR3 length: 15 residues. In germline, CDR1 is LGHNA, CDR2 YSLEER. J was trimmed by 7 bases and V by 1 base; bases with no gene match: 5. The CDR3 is CASSQGTGVNQPQHF. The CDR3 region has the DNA TGCGCCAGCAGCCAAGGGACAGGGGTGAACCAGCCCCAGCATTTT.

CDR3: CATSRLRAWRETQYF. In DNA, the CDR3 is TGTGCCACCAGCAGGCTGCGTGCCTGGAGGGAGACCCAGTACTTC. The rearrangement links TRBV15 to TRBJ2-5, with D possibly matching TRBD2 (5 bases). This CDR3 comprises 15 residues. Per the germline V gene, CDR1 is LNHNV and CDR2 is YYDKDF (reference sequence). V lost 3 bases and J 5 bases, leaving 16 bases between the germline ends.

This CDR3 is CASSPSRGGPWEQFF. Here the CDR3 DNA reads TGCGCCAGCAGCCCATCCCGTGGGGGCCCCTGGGAGCAGTTCTTC. The rearrangement joins TRBV5-1 to TRBJ2-1, with a weak D call TRBD1 (6 bases). The CDR3 contains 15 residues. V lost 4 bases to trimming and J lost 10 bases, with 21 bases between them. Germline V lookup: CDR1 SGHRS, CDR2 YFSETQ.

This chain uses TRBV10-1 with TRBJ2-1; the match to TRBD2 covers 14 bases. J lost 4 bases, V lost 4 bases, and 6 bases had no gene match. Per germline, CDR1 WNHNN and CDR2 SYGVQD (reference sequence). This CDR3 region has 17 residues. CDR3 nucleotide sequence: TGCGCCAGCAGTGTGACTAGCGGGAGGGGCACGTACAATGAGCAGTTCTTC. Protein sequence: CASSVTSGRGTYNEQFF.

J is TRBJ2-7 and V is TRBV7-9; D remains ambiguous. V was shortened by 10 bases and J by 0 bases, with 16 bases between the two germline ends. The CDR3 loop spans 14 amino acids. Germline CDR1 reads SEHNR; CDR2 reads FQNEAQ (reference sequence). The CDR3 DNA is TGTGCCATCATAGTTTCTCCAGGCTCCTACGAGCAGTACTTC. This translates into CAIIVSPGSYEQYF.